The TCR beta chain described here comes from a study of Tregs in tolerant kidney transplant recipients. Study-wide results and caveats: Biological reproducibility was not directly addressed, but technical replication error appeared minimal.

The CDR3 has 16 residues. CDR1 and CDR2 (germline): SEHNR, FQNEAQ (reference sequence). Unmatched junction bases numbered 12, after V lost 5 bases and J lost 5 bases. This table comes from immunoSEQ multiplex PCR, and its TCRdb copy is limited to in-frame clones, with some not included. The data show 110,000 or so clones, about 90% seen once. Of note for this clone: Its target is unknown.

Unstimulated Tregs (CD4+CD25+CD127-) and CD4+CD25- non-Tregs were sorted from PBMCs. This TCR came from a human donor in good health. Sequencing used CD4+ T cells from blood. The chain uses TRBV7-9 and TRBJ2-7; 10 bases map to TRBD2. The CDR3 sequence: CASSPLGSGRVNEQYF. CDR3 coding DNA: TGTGCCAGCAGCCCCCTGGGGAGCGGGAGGGTTAACGAGCAGTACTTC. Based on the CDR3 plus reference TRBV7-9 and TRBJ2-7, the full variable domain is DTGVSQNPRHKITKRGQNVTFRCDPISEHNRLYWYRQTLGQGPEFLTYFQNEAQLEKSRLLSDRFSAERPKGSFSTLEIQRTEQGDSAMYLCASSPLGSGRVNEQYFGPGTRLTVT.